This T cell receptor beta chain was obtained from a study of beta chain features in type 1 diabetes. Study overall: The examined sorted cells totaled about 98 million across samples. Study-level results: In type 1 diabetes patients, VDJ junctions had fewer insertions; deletions at these junctions were more frequent. All four CD4+ subsets from Type 1 diabetes patients carried moderately but significantly shorter TCRB CDR3s.

Sequenced material consisted of expressed TCRB transcripts (all of the isolated RNA was reverse transcribed). Produced via immunoSEQ multiplex PCR; TCRdb's table is partial and in-frame only. The table records about 340,000 clones, approximately 12% of them present only once. CDR1 is LNHDA, CDR2 SQIVND, per germline (reference sequence). There are 13 residues in the CDR3. The V and J ends lost 3 bases and 4 bases respectively, with 9 bases between them. This clone was found a few times. The antigen remains unidentified. Every participating donor gave one draw, a heparinised blood sample averaging roughly 0.12 L.

The chain combines TRBV19 with TRBJ2-5; possible D gene TRBD2, 5 bases. Sequenced: naive CD4+ T cells from blood. This receptor was identified in a young woman with type 1 diabetes. The CDR3 DNA follows: TGTGCCAGTAGTATGAACGGAGGAGAGACCCAGTACTTC. Translation gives CASSMNGGETQYF.